The sequence of this TCR beta chain was determined in a study of T cells in Graves' hyperthyroidism and ophthalmopathy (dated by TCRdb to the late 2010s). With regard to the full study: Peripheral blood samples were taken at the time of initial diagnosis, prior to any treatment. Following sampling, methimazole starting at 30 mg daily was given to hyperthyroidism patients, and high-dose intravenous methylprednisolone was given to ophthalmopathy patients. The roughly 99 discovery patients were divided at random into training and test sets in a 7:3 ratio. According to the paper, TCR Vbeta CDR3 sequencing was carried out on some 140 peripheral blood samples, which came from over 40 ophthalmopathy, 70 to 80 hyperthyroidism and approximately 17 progressor patients. Whether ophthalmopathy could be predicted prospectively was tested in an independent validation cohort made up of 18 to 20 hyperthyroidism patients plus 17 patients who later progressed to ophthalmopathy. The study also compared thyroid tissue and blood T-cell repertoires from five or six Graves' hyperthyroidism patients. To identify TCR V-J signatures that set the groups apart, the researchers used a discovery cohort of 100 patients, made up of 40 to 45 with Graves' ophthalmopathy and some 60 with stable Graves' hyperthyroidism. The study at large found these results: Blood samples also contained most of the expanded thyroid clonotypes (frequency above 0.001), which suggests that blood repertoires may reflect thyroid immune responses. In validation, the model predicted progression to ophthalmopathy a median of about 6 months before onset, with about 71% sensitivity and just under 75% specificity. A model built on a 13 V-J signature distinguished ophthalmopathy from stable hyperthyroidism, reaching 87.88% sensitivity and under 84% specificity in cross-validation and 80%/75% in testing. No statistical method was used to fix the sample size in advance, and group allocation was not hidden from the investigators.

Of note for this clonotype: There is no known antigen for this receptor. The record has no base qualities; no much larger clone is one base away.

Hyperthyroidism patients were newly diagnosed, had a disease duration of under 2 months, and were aged 18 to 65 years. Any patient with an uncontrolled infection, another autoimmune disease, pregnancy or lactation was excluded. Diagnoses were based on clinical symptoms, serum thyroxine and TRAb, thyroid ultrasound and orbital computed tomography. For progressor patients, blood was drawn at the first diagnosis of hyperthyroidism, before any ophthalmopathy symptoms had appeared. PBMCs were separated from 10 ml of fresh peripheral blood using Ficoll-Paque density gradient centrifugation. Progressor patients were defined as those initially diagnosed with Graves' hyperthyroidism in whom ophthalmopathy developed during follow-up. Total RNA was extracted with Trizol reagent, and quality was checked on an Agilent 2100 Bioanalyzer. The germline V gene sets CDR1 to SGHRS and CDR2 to YFSETQ. V gives up 2 bases and J gives up 2 bases, and the segment between their germline ends measures 8 bases. From cysteine to phenylalanine, the CDR3 is 14 amino acids long. The DNA shown is the 42-base CDR3, in frame from base 1.

The TCR beta CDR3 regions were amplified from the RNA transcripts. The first round of RT-PCR for the TCR CDR3 was performed with the HTBI primer set and the Qiagen OneStep RT-PCR kit. Libraries were constructed in a second round of multiplex PCR, after which size selection and purification were carried out. The libraries were sequenced on an Illumina HiSeq2000 using paired-end 100 bp reads. On the authors' methods: SOAPnuke was used to process the raw data, with reads discarded if the reads contained adapters or uncalled bases, had a mean Phred below 15, or lacked an exact constant-primer or identifier match. High-quality paired reads were merged using COPE v1.2.5, and each unique nucleotide sequence was defined as a clonotype. MiTCR v1.1 was used to align the clonotypes against IMGT TRBV, TRBD and TRBJ reference segments. The analysis was restricted to V-J combinations with a frequency above 0.0001, which together covered about 99% of the repertoires. A TCS score was defined as the ratio between F50 (clonal expansion) and ExV (chaos), using BLOSUM62-based TCRdist between CDR3 peptides within each V-J. Welch's t-statistics and random forest reduced around 520 V-J features to 10 to 15, which were used in a naive Bayes classifier (R e1071). TCRdb reran the public reads through fastp at Q25 and MiXCR, keeping productive beta chains. Entries that share a CDR3 protein sequence are merged under the most common genes and DNA. The V and J calls here are based on TCRdb, not the publication. This sample comprises under 300,000 distinct CDR3 sequences, about 15% of them detected only once. The ten largest account for around 31% of the sample.

This TCR was recovered from a woman aged 45-60 years with Graves' hyperthyroidism that later progressed to Graves' ophthalmopathy. Here the chain combines TRBV5-1 and TRBJ2-1; the D segment cannot be called with confidence. The sample comprised blood. Here is the DNA: TGCGCCAGCAGCTTAAGCGCTACCTACAATGAGCAGTTCTTC. Its product reads: CASSLSATYNEQFF. The reference TRBV5-1 and TRBJ2-1 proteins fill in what lies around the CDR3, so the full variable domain reads KAGVTQTPRYLIKTRGQQVTLSCSPISGHRSVSWYQQTPGQGLQFLFEYFSETQRNKGNFPGRFSGRQFSNSRSEMNVSTLELGDSALYLCASSLSATYNEQFFGPGTRLTVL.